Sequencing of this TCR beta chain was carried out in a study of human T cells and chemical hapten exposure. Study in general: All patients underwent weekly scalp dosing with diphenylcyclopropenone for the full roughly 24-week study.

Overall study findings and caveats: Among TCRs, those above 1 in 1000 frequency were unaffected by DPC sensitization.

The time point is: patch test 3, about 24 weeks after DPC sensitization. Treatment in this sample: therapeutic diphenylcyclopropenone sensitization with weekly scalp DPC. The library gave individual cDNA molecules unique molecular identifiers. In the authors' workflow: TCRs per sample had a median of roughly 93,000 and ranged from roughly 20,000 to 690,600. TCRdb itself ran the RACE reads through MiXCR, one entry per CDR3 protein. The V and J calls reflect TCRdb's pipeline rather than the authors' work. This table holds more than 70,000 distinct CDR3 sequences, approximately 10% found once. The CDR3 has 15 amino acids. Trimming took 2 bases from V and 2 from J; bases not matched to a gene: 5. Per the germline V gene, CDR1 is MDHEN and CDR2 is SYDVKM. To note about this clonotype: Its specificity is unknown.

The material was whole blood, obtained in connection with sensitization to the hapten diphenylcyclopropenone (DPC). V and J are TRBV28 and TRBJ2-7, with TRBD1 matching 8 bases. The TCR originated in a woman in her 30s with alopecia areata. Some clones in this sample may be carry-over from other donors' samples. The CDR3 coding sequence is TGTGCCAGCAGTTTAGGACCGGACAGGGCCTACGAGCAGTACTTC. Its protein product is CASSLGPDRAYEQYF.